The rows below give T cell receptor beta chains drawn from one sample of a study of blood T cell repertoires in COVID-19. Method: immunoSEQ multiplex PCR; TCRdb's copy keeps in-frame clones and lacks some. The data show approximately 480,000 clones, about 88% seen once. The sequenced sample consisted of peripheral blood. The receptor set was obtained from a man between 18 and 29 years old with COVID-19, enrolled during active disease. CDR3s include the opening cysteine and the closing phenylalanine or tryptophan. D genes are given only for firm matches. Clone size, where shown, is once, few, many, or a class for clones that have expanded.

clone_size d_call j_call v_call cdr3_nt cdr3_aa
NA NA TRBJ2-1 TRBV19 TGTGCCAGTAGTATTCTAGTTACCCAGCCTCGGGAGCAGTTCTTC CASSILVTQPREQFF
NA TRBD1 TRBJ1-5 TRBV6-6 TGTGCCAGCAGCCCGGACAGGGTAAGGAGCAATCAGCCCCAGCATTTT CASSPDRVRSNQPQHF
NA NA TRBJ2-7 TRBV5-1 TGCGCCAGCAGCATGGACTTGGGGAGGAACGAGCAGTACTTC CASSMDLGRNEQYF
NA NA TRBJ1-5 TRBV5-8 TGTGCCAGCAGCTTGAGAACCGTGGCTGGCAATCAGCCCCAGCATTTT CASSLRTVAGNQPQHF
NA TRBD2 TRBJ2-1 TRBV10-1 TGCGCCAGCTCTACCGGGGGGGATGAGCAGTTCTTC CASSTGGDEQFF
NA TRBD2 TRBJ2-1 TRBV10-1 TGCGCCAGCAGTGGACCCAGCACTAGCGGATTAAGGGGAGCGTTCTTC CASSGPSTSGLRGAFF
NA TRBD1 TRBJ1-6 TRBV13 TGTGCCAGCAGGGACAGGGGGAGAGATTCACCCCTCCACTTT CASRDRGRDSPLHF
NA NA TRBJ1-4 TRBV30 TGTGCCTGGATTAGCCGCGAAGCCCCGGGAAAACTGTTTTTT CAWISREAPGKLFF
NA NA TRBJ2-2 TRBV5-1 TGCGCCAGCAGGGTAGATCCTGGTGGGGAGCTGTTTTTT CASRVDPGGELFF
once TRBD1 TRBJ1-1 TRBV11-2 TGTGCCAGCAGCTCACCAACAGGGGCAGGGACTGAAGCTTTCTTT CASSSPTGAGTEAFF
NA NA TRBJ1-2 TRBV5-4 TGTGCCAGCAGCCGAGTGGGGGGGACCTACTATGGCTACACCTTC CASSRVGGTYYGYTF
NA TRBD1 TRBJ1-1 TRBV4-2 TGTGCCAGCAGCCAAGAGGGTATCGCAGGGGGTACGAACACTGAAGCTTTCTTT CASSQEGIAGGTNTEAFF
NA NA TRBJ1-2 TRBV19 TGTGCCAGTAGTCCTACTCGACAGGTCTACACCTTC CASSPTRQVYTF
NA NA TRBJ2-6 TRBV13 TGTGCCAGCAGCCTTTCCCAGCGGGTATACTCTGGGGCCAACGTCCTGACTTTC CASSLSQRVYSGANVLTF
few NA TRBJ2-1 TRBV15 TGTGCCACCAGCAGAGATGAGACGGGAAGCTCCTACAATGAGCAGTTCTTC CATSRDETGSSYNEQFF
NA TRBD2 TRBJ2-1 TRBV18 TGTGCCAGCTCACATGGGACTAGCGGATACAATGAGCAGTTCTTC CASSHGTSGYNEQFF
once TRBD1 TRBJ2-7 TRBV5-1 TGCGCCAGCAGCTTTGAACCGGGACAGGGCTACGAGCAGTACTTC CASSFEPGQGYEQYF
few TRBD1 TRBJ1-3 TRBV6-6 TGTGCCAGCAGTGGACAGGGTAGAAACACCATATATTTT CASSGQGRNTIYF
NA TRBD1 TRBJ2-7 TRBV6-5 TGTGCCAGCAGTTCGGTTTCTAACCCAGGGGGCGAGCAGTACTTC CASSSVSNPGGEQYF
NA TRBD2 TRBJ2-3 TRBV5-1 TGCGCCAGCAGCTTGCCTAGCGGGGGTCCCGCAGATACGCAGTATTTT CASSLPSGGPADTQYF
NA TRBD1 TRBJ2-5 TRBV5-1 TGCGCCAGCAGGGAGACCGGGACAGGGTTTCAAGAGACCCAGTACTTC CASRETGTGFQETQYF
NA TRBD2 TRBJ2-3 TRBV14 TGTGCCAGCAGCCAAGTGACTAGCGTTGGGACAGATACGCAGTATTTT CASSQVTSVGTDTQYF
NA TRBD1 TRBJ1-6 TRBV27 TGTGCCAGCAGTTTACTACGGACAGGGAATTCACCCCTCCACTTT CASSLLRTGNSPLHF
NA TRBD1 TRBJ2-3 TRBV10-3 TGTGCCATAAGGACAGGGTACGCAGATACGCAGTATTTT CAIRTGYADTQYF
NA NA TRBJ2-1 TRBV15 TGTGCCACCAGCAGAGATCGAGGTAGCGGAACCCCCTACGATGAGCAGTTCTTC CATSRDRGSGTPYDEQFF